One and the same sample provided the 9 T cell receptor beta chains below, sequenced in a study of blood T cell repertoires in COVID-19. Clones were read by immunoSEQ multiplex PCR, and TCRdb kept only the in-frame ones, dropping some. In the table there are more than 40,000 clones, 86% of which are singletons. Sequenced input: PBMCs or T cells enriched from blood (not recorded which). The receptors derive from a woman in her forties or fifties who had recovered from COVID-19.

The genes are TRBV7-9 and TRBJ1-2; possible D gene TRBD1, 5 bases. Germline values: CDR1 SEHNR, CDR2 FQNEAQ (reference sequence). The V and J ends lost 3 bases and 6 bases respectively, with 11 bases between them. This CDR3 has 13 amino acids. CDR3 sequence reads: CASSLQGMDGYTF. The CDR3 DNA sequence: TGTGCCAGCAGCTTGCAGGGTATGGATGGCTACACCTTC.

The V call is TRBV6-2 or TRBV6-3, the J call TRBJ2-1, with TRBD2 identical over 15 bases. The CDR3 is 20 residues long. Germline V gene sequence: CDR1 MNHEY, CDR2 SVGEGT. J gave up 9 bases and V 2 bases, and 17 bases lay outside the gene matches. CDR3 sequence (DNA): TGTGCCAGCAGTTACCCGCCGGGACTAGCGGGAGGCGGCATATTGGGTGAGCAGTTCTTC. Its translation is CASSYPPGLAGGGILGEQFF.

V is TRBV7-9 and J is TRBJ1-6; the match to TRBD1 covers 7 bases. The germline V gene has CDR1 SEHNR and CDR2 FQNEAQ (reference sequence). The V gene end was trimmed by 3 bases and the J gene end by 7 bases; junction bases not matched to a gene: 3. This CDR3 has 14 amino acids. In DNA, the CDR3 is TGTGCCAGCAGCTTCGACAGGGAAAATTCACCCCTCCACTTT. This sequence encodes CASSFDRENSPLHF.

This clone was found once. This chain uses TRBV18 with TRBJ2-2, with TRBD2 matching 9 bases. The J segment lost 6 bases and the V segment lost 3 bases, leaving 5 bases of the junction unmatched. Per the germline V gene, CDR1 is KGHSH and CDR2 is LQKENI. The CDR3 runs 15 residues. CDR3 protein: CASSPRTSDAGELFF. CDR3 DNA: TGTGCCAGCTCACCTCGGACTAGCGACGCCGGGGAGCTGTTTTTT.

CDR3 sequence: CASSIGAGGETQYF. CDR3 nucleotide sequence: TGTGCCAGTAGTATAGGGGCGGGAGGAGAGACCCAGTACTTC. The J gene is TRBJ2-5, the V gene TRBV19; 8 positions match TRBD2. Per germline, CDR1 LNHDA and CDR2 SQIVND (reference sequence). There are 14 residues in the CDR3. V lost 1 base to trimming and J lost 4 bases; unmatched junction nucleotides: 2.

The chain carries TRBV11-2 and TRBJ2-7; TRBD2 matches 7 bases. V gave up 4 bases and J gave up 5 bases; unmatched junction bases: 5. The CDR3 is made up of 13 amino acids. From germline, CDR1 is SGHAT and CDR2 FQNNGV. The chain's CDR3 is CASSSRLADEQYF. The CDR3 nucleotides are TGTGCCAGCAGCTCCCGACTAGCCGACGAGCAGTACTTC.

This clone was seen a single time. The chain combines TRBV19 with TRBJ1-4; 7 nucleotides align to TRBD1. V was pared by 4 bases and J by 7 bases, with 12 bases of the junction left unmatched. Germline V gene sequence: CDR1 LNHDA, CDR2 SQIVND (reference sequence). This CDR3 comprises 16 residues. As DNA, the CDR3 is TGTGCCAGTAGTAATTTGAAGCAAGGACAGGCTGAAAAACTGTTTTTT. Protein sequence: CASSNLKQGQAEKLFF. Drawing the rest from reference TRBV19 and TRBJ1-4, the complete variable domain is DGGITQSPKYLFRKEGQNVTLSCEQNLNHDAMYWYRQDPGQGLRLIYYSQIVNDFQKGDIAEGYSVSREKKESFPLTVTSAQKNPTAFYLCASSNLKQGQAEKLFFGSGTQLSVL.

The chain carries TRBV5-1 and TRBJ1-2; TRBD1 aligns across 7 bases. The length of the CDR3 is 14 residues. From germline, CDR1 is SGHRS and CDR2 YFSETQ. V shed 0 bases and J 5 bases; nucleotides not matched to a gene: 4. This chain's CDR3 is CASSLAGTDYGYTF. DNA of the CDR3: TGCGCCAGCAGCTTGGCCGGGACAGATTATGGCTACACCTTC.

V is TRBV3-1 (or the pseudogene TRBV3-2) and J is TRBJ1-4, with a weak D call TRBD1 (5 bases). The CDR3 sequence is 15 residues long. CDR1 and CDR2 (germline): LGHDT, YNNKEL (reference sequence). Trimming removed 2 bases at V and 7 bases at J, with 14 bases between. The CDR3 spells CASSQNQGQGEKLFF. CDR3 DNA sequence: TGTGCCAGCAGCCAAAACCAGGGCCAGGGTGAAAAACTGTTTTTT.